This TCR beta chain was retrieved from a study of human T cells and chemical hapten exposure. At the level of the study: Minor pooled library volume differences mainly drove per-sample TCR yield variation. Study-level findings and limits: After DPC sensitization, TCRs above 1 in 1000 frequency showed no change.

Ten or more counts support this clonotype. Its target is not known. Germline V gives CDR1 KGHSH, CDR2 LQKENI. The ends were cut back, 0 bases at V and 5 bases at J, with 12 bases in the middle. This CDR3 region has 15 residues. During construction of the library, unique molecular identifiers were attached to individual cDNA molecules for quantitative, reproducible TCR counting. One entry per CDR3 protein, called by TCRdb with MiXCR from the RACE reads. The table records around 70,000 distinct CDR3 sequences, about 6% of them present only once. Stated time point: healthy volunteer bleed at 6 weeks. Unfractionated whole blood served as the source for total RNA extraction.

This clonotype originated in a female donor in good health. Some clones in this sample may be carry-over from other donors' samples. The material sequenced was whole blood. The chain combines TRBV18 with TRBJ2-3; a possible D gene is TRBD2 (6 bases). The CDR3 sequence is CASSPPATSRDTQYF. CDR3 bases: TGTGCCAGCTCACCACCGGCCACTAGCCGAGATACGCAGTATTTT.